This is a list of T cell receptor beta chains from one sample in a study of blood T cell repertoires in COVID-19. Libraries were prepared by immunoSEQ multiplex PCR; TCRdb keeps only in-frame clonotypes and omits some of them. The table includes 200,000 to 250,000 clones, roughly nine tenths detected once. The sequencing sample was made of peripheral blood. These TCRs come from a woman aged 45-65 years with acute or convalescent COVID-19. CDR3s include the opening cysteine and the closing phenylalanine or tryptophan. A D gene is named only where the DNA matches it firmly. Expanded clones get a size class; other rows say once, few or many, or leave the size out.

>-|TRBJ1-2|TRBV5-1|-
TGCGCCAGCAGCTTGGAGAAGGGCAGGGCTGGCTACACCTTC
CASSLEKGRAGYTF
>-|TRBJ1-5|TRBV18|-
TGTGCCAGCTCACCACCGCACGCGGGGGGGCCCCAGCATTTT
CASSPPHAGGPQHF
>TRBD2|TRBJ2-5|TRBV4-2|-
TGTGCCAGCAGCCCTCTAGCGGGGGGGCCTGAGACCCAGTACTTC
CASSPLAGGPETQYF
>TRBD2|TRBJ2-7|TRBV30|-
TGTGCCTGGAGTGTACGACTAGCGGGAGGCGGCTCCTACGAGCAGTACTTC
CAWSVRLAGGGSYEQYF
>-|TRBJ2-7|TRBV12-5|-
TGTGCTAGTGGCCTCCAGGGCCCCTACGAGCAGTACTTC
CASGLQGPYEQYF
>TRBD2|TRBJ2-1|TRBV11-2|-
TGTGCCAGCAGCTTACGACTAGCGGGGAATGAGCAGTTCTTC
CASSLRLAGNEQFF
>TRBD1|TRBJ2-3|TRBV25-1|-
TGTGCCAGCAGTAGACAGGGGAGCACAGATACGCAGTATTTT
CASSRQGSTDTQYF
>-|TRBJ2-7|TRBV7-2|-
TGTGCCAGCAGACCACCCCAGGGTGCCTACGAGCAGTACTTC
CASRPPQGAYEQYF
>TRBD1|TRBJ2-2|TRBV9|-
TGTGCCAGCAGCTTACGGGGAACAGGGGGGACCGGGGAGCTGTTTTTT
CASSLRGTGGTGELFF
>TRBD2|TRBJ2-1|TRBV12-5|many
TGTGCTAGTGGTTTTCGACTAGCGGGGGAAAATGAGCAGTTCTTC
CASGFRLAGENEQFF
>TRBD1|TRBJ2-5|TRBV5-1|-
TGCGCCAGCAGCTCACTACAGGGGATCCAAGAGACCCAGTACTTC
CASSSLQGIQETQYF
>-|TRBJ1-5|TRBV18|-
TGTGCCAGCTCACTAACGGGGGATAGCAATCAGCCCCAGCATTTT
CASSLTGDSNQPQHF
>-|TRBJ1-4|TRBV19|-
TGTGCCAGTAGTATGGACTTTGCAACTAATGAAAAACTGTTTTTT
CASSMDFATNEKLFF
>-|TRBJ1-1|TRBV19|few
TGTGCCAGTAGTATAATTCGAGCAGGGAAGGATGAAGCTTTCTTT
CASSIIRAGKDEAFF
>-|TRBJ2-1|TRBV30|-
TGTGCCTCCTTTACAGGTTACAATGAGCAGTTCTTC
CASFTGYNEQFF
>TRBD2|TRBJ2-3|TRBV19|-
TGTGCCAGTAGGCTAGCGGGAGGGGAAGCAGATACGCAGTATTTT
CASRLAGGEADTQYF
>-|TRBJ2-2|TRBV27|-
TGTGCCAGCAGTAACCCCGGGACTGTTTACACCGGGGAGCTGTTTTTT
CASSNPGTVYTGELFF
>-|TRBJ2-5|TRBV7-9|-
TGTGCCAGCAGCAGAAGGACAGAACAAGAGACCCAGTACTTC
CASSRRTEQETQYF
>TRBD1|TRBJ2-2|TRBV24-1|many
TGTGCCACCAGTGAAAGTGGGACAGCTACGAACACCGGGGAGCTGTTTTTT
CATSESGTATNTGELFF
>TRBD1|TRBJ1-4|TRBV3-1/TRBV3-2|-
TGTGCCAGCAGCTCCAGGACAGGGGGGGAAAAACTGTTTTTT
CASSSRTGGEKLFF
>TRBD1|TRBJ2-3|TRBV15|-
TGTGCCACCAGCAGAGATAGGGGGCTTAGCACAGATACGCAGTATTTT
CATSRDRGLSTDTQYF
>TRBD1|TRBJ1-3|TRBV7-9|-
TGTGCCAGCAGCCAAGGACAGGGTGGTGACACCATATATTTT
CASSQGQGGDTIYF
>TRBD2|TRBJ2-5|TRBV4-1|-
TGCGCCAGCAGCCTTTGGACTAGCGGGGGGAGGGAGACCCAGTACTTC
CASSLWTSGGRETQYF
>TRBD1|TRBJ2-7|TRBV6-5|-
TGTGCCAGCACCTCCTCGGGACAGCCCTACGAGCAGTACTTC
CASTSSGQPYEQYF
>TRBD1|TRBJ1-2|TRBV24-1|-
TGTGCCACCACAACAGGGGGACAAGACTATGGCTACACCTTC
CATTTGGQDYGYTF
>TRBD2|TRBJ2-7|TRBV7-2|many
TGTGCCAGCAGCTACGGGGGGGGAAGGGAGCAGTACTTC
CASSYGGGREQYF
>-|TRBJ1-2|TRBV11-2|-
TGTGCCAGCAGCTTTCAGGGGTATGGCTATGGCTACACCTTC
CASSFQGYGYGYTF
>-|TRBJ1-4|TRBV19|-
TGTGCCAGTTTGGGGGGATTCGGTGAAAAACTGTTTTTT
CASLGGFGEKLFF